The following is a T cell receptor (beta chain) sequence with its context. Only in-frame clones appear in the TCRdb table, and some are missing; sequencing was by immunoSEQ multiplex PCR. The profile shows 120,000 to 150,000 clones, around 90% of them singletons. CDR1 is SQVTM, CDR2 ANQGSEA, per germline. The CDR3 extends over 11 amino acids. Deletions cut 6 bases from V and 4 bases from J, with 9 bases between. The sample is drawn from a study of T cell responses to AZD1222 COVID-19 vaccine. Sequenced material: peripheral blood, taken 28 days after the second dose of the MenACWY control vaccine. J is TRBJ1-2 and V is TRBV29-1, with D tentatively TRBD1 (5 bases). The clonotype was recovered from an adult who received the MenACWY meningococcal vaccine as a control. CDR3 sequence: CSVDGAYGYTF. The CDR3, as DNA: TGCAGCGTAGACGGGGCCTATGGCTACACCTTC.